This TCR beta chain was identified during a study of blood T cell repertoires in COVID-19. Study in general: Spain, Italy and the United States supplied samples that represented acute and convalescent COVID-19. From T cells, B-cell-depleted T cells, or PBMCs came the material, which was cDNA or gDNA.

Sequenced by immunoSEQ multiplex PCR; TCRdb stores in-frame clones only, minus some. The sample records about 300,000 clones, over 80% being singletons. This clone was picked up a small number of times. This receptor was obtained from a woman in her thirties or forties who had recovered from COVID-19. Sample: peripheral blood.

CDR3 sequence: CASSPTGTLVHSPLHF. The CDR3 nucleotides are TGTGCCAGCTCACCGACCGGGACACTTGTACATTCACCCCTCCACTTT. The V gene is TRBV18, the J gene TRBJ1-6, with TRBD1 as a possible D gene (6 bases). V was cut by 3 bases and J by 8 bases, with 17 bases left in between. The CDR3 covers 16 residues. Germline loops: CDR1 KGHSH, CDR2 LQKENI.